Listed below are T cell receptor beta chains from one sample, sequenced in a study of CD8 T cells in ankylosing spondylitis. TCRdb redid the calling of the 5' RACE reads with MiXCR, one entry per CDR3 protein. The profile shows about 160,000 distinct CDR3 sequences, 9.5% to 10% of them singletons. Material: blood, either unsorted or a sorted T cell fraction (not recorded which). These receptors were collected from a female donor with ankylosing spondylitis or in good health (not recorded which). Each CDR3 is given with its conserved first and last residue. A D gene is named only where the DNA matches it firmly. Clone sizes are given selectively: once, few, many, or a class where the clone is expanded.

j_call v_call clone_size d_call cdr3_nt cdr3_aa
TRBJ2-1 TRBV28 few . TGTGCCAGCAGCCCTCCAACGCGCGGTTTGGGGGAGCAGTTCTTC CASSPPTRGLGEQFF
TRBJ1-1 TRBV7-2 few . TGTGCCAGCAGCCCTCCGTGGGGAGGAGGGAACACTGAAGCTTTCTTT CASSPPWGGGNTEAFF
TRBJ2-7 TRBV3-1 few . TGTGCCAGCAGCCAAGATAGGGGCGAGCAGTACTTC CASSQDRGEQYF
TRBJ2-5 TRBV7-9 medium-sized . TGTGCCAGCAGCTTAATGACGGCACTCCAAGAGACCCAGTACTTC CASSLMTALQETQYF
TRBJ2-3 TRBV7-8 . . TGTGCCAGCTGTTCAGCAGGGTCTAACACAGATACGCAGTATTTT CASCSAGSNTDTQYF
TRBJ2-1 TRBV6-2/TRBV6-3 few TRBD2 TGTGCCAGCAGTACGGGACTAGCGGGAGAGGGGGAGCAGTTCTTC CASSTGLAGEGEQFF
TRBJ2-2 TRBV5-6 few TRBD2 TGTGCCAGCACCGCGGGGGGGGGCACCGGGGAGCTGTTTTTT CASTAGGGTGELFF
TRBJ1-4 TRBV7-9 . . TGTGCCAGCAGCTTAGAGGGCAGGGCTCCTAATGAAAAACTGTTTTTT CASSLEGRAPNEKLFF
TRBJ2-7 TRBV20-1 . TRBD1 TGCAGTGCTGCCGACAGGGTGTTGTACGAGCAGTACTTC CSAADRVLYEQYF
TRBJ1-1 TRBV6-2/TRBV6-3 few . TGTGCCAGCAGTATTTTAGGGGCTGAAGCTTTCTTT CASSILGAEAFF
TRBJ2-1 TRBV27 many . TGTGCCAGCAGTTGGGGCTACAATGAGCAGTTCTTC CASSWGYNEQFF
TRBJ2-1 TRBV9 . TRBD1 TGTGCCAGCAGCGTAGGAGGGGACAGTATTAACAATGAGCAGTTCTTC CASSVGGDSINNEQFF
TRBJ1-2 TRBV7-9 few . TGTGCCAGCAGCTTCACAGAAAACTATGGCTACACCTTC CASSFTENYGYTF
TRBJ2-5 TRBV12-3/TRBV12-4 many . TGTGCCAGCAGCCAGACTAGTAAGACCCAGTACTTC CASSQTSKTQYF
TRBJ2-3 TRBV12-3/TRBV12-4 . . TGTGCCAGCAGATATACAGATACGCAGTATTTT CASRYTDTQYF
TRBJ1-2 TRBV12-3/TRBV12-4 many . TGTGCCAGCAGTTTGGCCAGCGCTAACTATGGCTACACCTTC CASSLASANYGYTF
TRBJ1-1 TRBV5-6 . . TGTGCCAGCAGCTTAGAGGCCTTTACTGAAGCTTTCTTT CASSLEAFTEAFF
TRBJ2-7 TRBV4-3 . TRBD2 TGCGCCAGCAGCCCCAGACTAGCGGGAGGAGAAGAGCAGTACTTC CASSPRLAGGEEQYF
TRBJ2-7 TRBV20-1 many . TGCAGTGCACCGGACTATTACGAGCAGTACTTC CSAPDYYEQYF
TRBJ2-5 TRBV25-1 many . TGTGCCAGCAGTGGAGATCTTCAAGAGACCCAGTACTTC CASSGDLQETQYF
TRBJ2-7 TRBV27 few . TGTGCCAGCAGTCGCTCCCTTCTCTACGAGCAGTACTTC CASSRSLLYEQYF
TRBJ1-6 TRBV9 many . TGTGCCAGCAGCCCAGGTTGGGAGAGGAGTTCACCCCTCCACTTT CASSPGWERSSPLHF
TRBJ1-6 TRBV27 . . TGTGCCAGCAGTTTATCGGGGGGCGGTTCACCCCTCCACTTT CASSLSGGGSPLHF
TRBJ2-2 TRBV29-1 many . TGCAGCGTTGAAAGGGGGGGAGACACCGGGGAGCTGTTTTTT CSVERGGDTGELFF
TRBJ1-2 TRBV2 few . TGTGCCAGCATGGCGGATCAGGGATCACCATATGGCTACACCTTC CASMADQGSPYGYTF
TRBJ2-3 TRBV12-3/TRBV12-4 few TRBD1 TGTGCCAGCAGTAGATTGCCGGGACAGGGGGAGGATACGCAGTATTTT CASSRLPGQGEDTQYF
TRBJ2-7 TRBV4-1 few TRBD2 TGCGCCAGCAGCCGATCGACTAGCGGCTACGAGCAGTACTTC CASSRSTSGYEQYF
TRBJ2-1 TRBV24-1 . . TGTGCCACCAGTGATTCGGTGGGAGAGGTCAATGAGCAGTTCTTC CATSDSVGEVNEQFF
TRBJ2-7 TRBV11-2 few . TGTGCCAGCAGCATTAGAGGGGGGGCCTACGAGCAGTACTTC CASSIRGGAYEQYF
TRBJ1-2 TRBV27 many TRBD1 TGTGCCAGCAGTCCTCAGCAGGGGACAGTCTATGGCTACACCTTC CASSPQQGTVYGYTF
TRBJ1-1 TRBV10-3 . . TGTGCCATCAGTGATGGGGGGGACACTGAAGCTTTCTTT CAISDGGDTEAFF
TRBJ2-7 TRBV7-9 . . TGTGCCAGCAGCCCCGGGGTGGGCGAGCAGTACTTC CASSPGVGEQYF
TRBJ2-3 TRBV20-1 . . TGCAGTGCTAGGATTAGCGGAAGTAGCACAGATACGCAGTATTTT CSARISGSSTDTQYF
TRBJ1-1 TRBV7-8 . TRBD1 TGTGCCAGCAGCTTTAGCGACAGGGCCCTGAACACTGAAGCTTTCTTT CASSFSDRALNTEAFF
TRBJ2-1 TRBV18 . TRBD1 TGTGCCAGCTCACCCTGGACAGGGAGCTCCTGCAATGAGCAGTTCTTC CASSPWTGSSCNEQFF
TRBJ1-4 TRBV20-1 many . TGCAGTGCTCTCGGGACGCAAGATGAAAAACTGTTTTTT CSALGTQDEKLFF
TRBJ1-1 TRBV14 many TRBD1 TGTGCCAGCAGCCAAGACGGACAGGGGAACACTGAAGCTTTCTTT CASSQDGQGNTEAFF
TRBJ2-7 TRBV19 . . TGTGCCAGTAGTATGCCGTCCTCGCGCGCCTACGAGCAGTACTTC CASSMPSSRAYEQYF
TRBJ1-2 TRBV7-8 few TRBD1 TGTGCCAGCAGCCCACTCGGACAGGGGATTATAGAAGGCTACACCTTC CASSPLGQGIIEGYTF
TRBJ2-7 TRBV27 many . TGTGCCAGCAGTTTGGTGGGTAGCTCCTACGAGCAGTACTTC CASSLVGSSYEQYF